This entry describes one TCR beta chain. Its antigen is undetermined. V gave up 4 bases and J gave up 4 bases, with 19 bases separating them. The CDR3 runs 16 residues. Germline CDR1 and CDR2: LGHDT and YNNKEL (reference sequence). This record comes from a study of Ad26.COV2.S vaccination and SARS-CoV-2 variants. About the research overall: A participant enrolled in the COV1001 Ad26.COV2.S trial arm provided the sample.

Study-wide findings and caveats: The TCR-based breadth and depth measures might underestimate overall T cell responses. Vaccinated individuals (as opposed to placebo recipients) had higher spike-specific TCR breadth.

TCRdb's copy holds only in-frame clones and misses some; the assay was immunoSEQ multiplex PCR. The table lists about 390,000 clones, 80% to 95% of them singletons. Treatment noted: 19 received Ad26.COV2.S at low or high dose, single or two shots; several received placebo; per-sample allocation not given. The samples date from day 63 after the first vaccine or placebo injection. Vaccine was an Ad26 vector expressing Wuhan-strain SARS-CoV-2 spike. The clonotype comes from a person between 18 and 60 years old who received the Ad26.COV2.S COVID-19 vaccine or a placebo. The chain links TRBV3-1 (or the pseudogene TRBV3-2) to TRBJ2-5; D gene ambiguous. This specimen consisted of peripheral blood, obtained in a trial of Ad26.COV2.S vaccine versus placebo. As DNA, the CDR3 is TGTGCCAGCAGCCTACGGGCCCCCAACGCGCCAGAGACCCAGTACTTC. Translated: CASSLRAPNAPETQYF.